The next 15 T cell receptor beta chains were all read from a single sample in a study of T cell clonality in common variable immunodeficiency (dated by TCRdb to 2013 to 2016). Receptor amplification or capture employed the immunoSEQ multiplex PCR assay. Held by TCRdb, this immuneACCESS table contains in-frame sequences only and omits some clones. Under half of the omission traces to an unresolved V gene where checked; the cause of the rest is unknown. This sample has some 38,000 clones, none of them a singleton. The ten largest clones represent over 9% of the sample. Sequences were obtained from peripheral blood mononuclear cells. The receptors were gathered from a person aged 18 to 69 in good health.

This clone was seen repeatedly, ten times or more. Coverage ceases 3 residues before the CDR3 finishes, and the germline J gene fills in the end. V and J are TRBV7-3 and TRBJ2-3; 9 bases align to TRBD1. Germline V lookup: CDR1 SGHTA, CDR2 FQGTGA. The CDR3 spans 16 residues. Germline trimming cut 10 bases from V and 5 bases from J; bases unmatched to any gene: 16. CDR3 DNA (partial): TGTGCCATTAACAGGGGGCAGGGCGTCCAAAAAGATACG. Protein: CAINRGQGVQKDT. The full CDR3 protein is CAINRGQGVQKDTQYF.

This clone was counted at least ten times. The read ends 3 residues before the CDR3 terminus; that terminus is restored from the germline J gene. This sequence joins TRBV19 and TRBJ2-7, with D hard to call. The germline V and J ends were trimmed by 4 bases and 3 bases, with 10 bases remaining between them. This CDR3 region has 13 residues. CDR1 is LNHDA and CDR2 is SQIVND in the germline V gene (reference sequence). The part of the CDR3 DNA that was read is TGTGCCAGTAGTACGGGTAGCTTCTACGAG. Protein product: CASSTGSFYE. The complete CDR3 protein is CASSTGSFYEQYF.

This clone was seen repeatedly, ten times or more. The CDR3 is cut off 3 residues early in the read; its end comes from the germline J gene. This chain uses TRBV7-2 with TRBJ2-2, with D uncertain. CDR1 SGHTA and CDR2 FQGNSA come from the germline V gene. The CDR3 is 14 amino acids. V lost 5 bases and J lost 5, with 12 bases in between. The sequenced part of the CDR3 DNA is TGTGCCAGCAGCGAGCAGGCGACAACCGGGGAG. It translates to CASSEQATTGE. The whole CDR3 sequence is CASSEQATTGELFF.

Comments on this clone: Read coverage stops 3 residues before the CDR3 terminus; the germline J gene supplies the remainder. V usage is TRBV5-1 and J usage is TRBJ2-3, with D tentatively TRBD1 (6 bases). The germline V gene encodes CDR1 SGHRS and CDR2 YFSETQ. CDR3 length equals 14 residues. Incomplete CDR3 DNA: TGCGCCAGCAGCTTGTTTCCAGGGGAAGAGACG. This gives the protein CASSLFPGEET. The whole CDR3 is CASSLFPGEETQYF.

This clone was recorded many times. The read terminates 3 residues ahead of where the CDR3 ends, so the germline J gene completes it. The chain carries TRBV7-8 and TRBJ2-1; 13 nucleotides agree with TRBD2. The trim removed 2 bases at V and 6 bases at J, leaving 7 bases unmatched. Germline V gene sequence: CDR1 SGHVS, CDR2 FQNEAQ. This CDR3 contains 17 residues. The CDR3 DNA, read in part, is TGTGCCAGCAGCTTAACGGGTGGGACTAGCGGGATCAATGAG. Translation: CASSLTGGTSGINE. The full CDR3 reads CASSLTGGTSGINEQFF.

Ten or more counts support this clone. The read falls 3 residues short of the CDR3 end, and the missing part is taken from the germline J gene. The chain employs TRBV5-1 and TRBJ1-2, with 9 bases aligning to TRBD1. The CDR3 runs to 15 residues. V was clipped by 0 bases and J by 6 bases; unmatched bases: 6. In germline, CDR1 is SGHRS, CDR2 YFSETQ. This CDR3 reads CASSLDFGQGNGYTF. The covered CDR3 bases are TGCGCCAGCAGCTTGGATTTTGGACAGGGGAATGGC.

In this sample, this clone turned up many times. With the read ending 3 residues before the CDR3 end, the germline J gene is used to fill in that end. The chain is built from TRBV10-3 and TRBJ2-3; 13 bases are a match to TRBD2. The CDR3 consists of 14 residues. Germline V lookup: CDR1 ENHRY, CDR2 SYGVKD. V lost 11 bases to trimming and J lost 6 bases; unmatched junction nucleotides: 8. The covered CDR3 bases are TGTGCCGTGAGGACTAGCGGGAGTGGGGATACG. This encodes CAVRTSGSGDT. The CDR3 in full is CAVRTSGSGDTQYF.

In this sample, this clone turned up many times. The read finishes 3 residues shy of the CDR3 end, and the germline J gene is used to complete it. The rearrangement uses TRBV7-6 and TRBJ1-1; weak D call: TRBD1 (6 bases). Germline V gene sequence: CDR1 SGHVS, CDR2 FNYEAQ. V dropped 5 bases and J dropped 0 bases, with 10 bases sitting between them. This CDR3 region has 14 residues. The chain's CDR3 is CASSPGQMNTEAFF. CDR3 DNA (partial): TGTGCCAGCAGCCCAGGACAGATGAACACTGAA.

This clone was seen ten or more times. From the germline J gene comes the end of the CDR3, since the read stops 3 residues before it. J is TRBJ1-1 and V is TRBV20-1; 7 bases line up with TRBD1. V trimming: 0 bases; J trimming: 5 bases; junction bases outside the gene matches: 3. The length of the CDR3 is 13 residues. Germline CDR1 and CDR2: DFQATT and SNEGSKA (reference sequence). The part of the CDR3 DNA that was read is TGCAGTGCTAGAGATGGCAGGGGGACTGAA. Amino acid sequence: CSARDGRGTE. The CDR3, in full, reads CSARDGRGTEAFF.

This clone was seen a few times. The sequence runs out 3 residues before the end of the CDR3; the remainder is reconstructed from the germline J gene. The J gene is TRBJ2-3, the V gene TRBV11-3, with TRBD1 identical over 11 bases. The CDR3 loop spans 15 amino acids. The germline gives CDR1 SGHNT, CDR2 YENEEA. After removal of 1 base from V and 8 bases from J, the junction contained 5 bases not matched to a gene. CDR3 sequence reads: CASSLAGQGAGTQYF. The CDR3 DNA, read in part, is TGTGCCAGCAGCTTAGCCGGACAGGGGGCCGGTACG.

This clone was found many times. The CDR3 end lies 3 residues beyond the end of the read and is filled in from the germline J gene. The J gene is TRBJ2-3, the V gene TRBV5-4; D might be TRBD2 (5 bases). The CDR3 is made up of 15 amino acids. CDR1 and CDR2 (germline): SGHNT, YYREEE (reference sequence). Trimming took off 0 bases at V and 3 bases at J, with 11 bases between the two ends. This chain's CDR3 is CASSLDPSTTDTQYF. The CDR3 bases that were read are TGTGCCAGCAGCTTGGATCCTAGCACGACAGATACG.

This clone was detected many times. The CDR3 is cut off 3 residues early in the read; its end comes from the germline J gene. The rearrangement uses TRBV19 and TRBJ2-5; weak D call: TRBD2 (5 bases). Germline V gives CDR1 LNHDA, CDR2 SQIVND (reference sequence). V lost 7 bases, J lost 4 bases, and 13 bases lay in between. The length of the CDR3 is 13 residues. CDR3 DNA, as far as it was read: TGTGCCAGTAAGGAATCTAGCCGAGAGACC. It translates to CASKESSRET. The entire CDR3 sequence reads CASKESSRETQYF.

This clone was counted many times. The read terminates 3 residues before the CDR3 end, so the remaining end is supplied by the germline J gene. The chain uses TRBV29-1 and TRBJ1-1; no clear D. The CDR3 has 12 amino acids. V was pared by 7 bases and J by 3 bases, with 12 bases between. CDR1 and CDR2 (germline): SQVTM, ANQGSEA. CDR3 DNA (partial): TGCAGCGCCACAAGAGAGGACACTGAA. As protein: CSATREDTE. The full CDR3 reads CSATREDTEAFF.

There are many counts of this clone. CDR3: CASSPTDRSNTEAFF. The CDR3 bases that were read are TGTGCCAGCAGCCCTACCGACAGGTCGAACACTGAA. The chain has TRBV5-4 and TRBJ1-1; tentative D call: TRBD1 (6 bases). The DNA ends 3 residues before the CDR3 does, and the rest of the CDR3 is filled in from the germline J gene. Trimming took off 4 bases at V and 1 base at J, with 14 bases between the two ends. This CDR3 is built from 15 residues. CDR1 and CDR2 from the germline V gene are SGHNT and YYREEE (reference sequence). Supplemented by reference TRBV5-4 and TRBJ1-1, the full variable domain reads ETGVTQSPTHLIKTRGQQVTLRCSSQSGHNTVSWYQQALGQGPQFIFQYYREEENGRGNFPPRFSGLQFPNYSSELNVNALELDDSALYLCASSPTDRSNTEAFFGQGTRLTVV.

In its sample, this clone was seen many times. The read comes to an end 3 residues before the CDR3 does, leaving the germline J gene to fill in the end. The rearrangement joins TRBV20-1 to TRBJ2-7, with a weak D call TRBD2 (5 bases). The germline V and J ends were trimmed by 3 bases and 4 bases, with 16 bases remaining between them. CDR1 and CDR2 (germline): DFQATT, SNEGSKA (reference sequence). The CDR3 is 14 amino acids. CDR3 sequence reads: CSARASGQSYEQYF. CDR3 DNA (partial): TGCAGTGCTAGGGCGAGCGGCCAGAGTTACGAG.